The clone carrying this T cell receptor beta chain was observed many times. Antigen specificity is unknown. These data are taken from a study of T cell repertoires in cytomegalovirus infection. Study results and limitations: The study found HLA-C-restricted CMV-specific TCR beta clonotypes dominating the ex vivo response.

Trimming stripped 1 base from V and 3 bases from J, with 10 bases between. Germline-derived CDR1 and CDR2 are SGHTA and FQGNSA. This CDR3 has 14 amino acids. TCRdb redid the calling of the reads with MiXCR, one entry per CDR3 protein. The repertoire holds 900,000 to 950,000 distinct CDR3 sequences, with roughly a third as singletons. The input for sequencing was cultured CD8+ T cells from PBMCs, taken from culture after CMV antigen stimulation. The V call is TRBV7-2, the J call TRBJ2-7; the D gene is possibly TRBD1 (5 bases). The sequence was obtained from a human donor in good health (CMV status not recorded). Some clones in this sample may be carry-over from other donors' samples. This CDR3 is CASSLGFRDYEQYV. CDR3 sequence (DNA): TGTGCCAGCAGCTTAGGTTTCAGGGACTACGAGCAGTACGTC.